This paragraph covers one T cell receptor (beta chain) sequence. In its sample, this clone was seen a few times. Its recognized antigen is unknown. Base qualities are not recorded, but no much larger clone differs from it by a single base. The entry originates in a study of blood T cell repertoires in COVID-19 (dated by TCRdb to 2019 to 2021). Context from the whole study: Samples from collaborators originated in the United States, Italy and Spain and spanned both the acute and convalescent phases of COVID-19. Sample metadata almost always included a de-identified subject ID, COVID-19 status, age in years and sex. A freely available public database, intended as a resource for researchers studying the immune response to SARS-CoV-2, is where the repertoires were released. The material from the prospective study consisted of cDNA or gDNA derived from T cells, B-cell-depleted T cells, or PBMCs. Where available, HLA class I and class II types were obtained from metadata supplied by the sample provider rather than from assay-based typing. Samples were obtained from the ongoing ImmuneRACE study (first 160 participants) and from 950 to 1,500 subjects provided by 6 global collaborators. The dataset comprised deeply sampled blood TCRbeta repertoires from subjects exposed to, actively infected with, or recovered from COVID-19.

The immunoSEQ Assay, a bias-controlled multiplex PCR, was used to amplify TCRbeta CDR3 regions from genomic DNA. The paper's processing steps were these. Within the assay, amplification of reference gene primers was used to estimate how many nucleated cells each sample contained. Sequence reads were collapsed and filtered to measure the absolute abundance of every unique TCRbeta CDR3 rearrangement. For each sample, productive Simpson clonality was calculated as the square root of Simpson's diversity index across productive rearrangements. TCRdb took this table from immuneACCESS and kept in-frame rearrangements with V and J called. Such tables lack part of the clones; where checked against another copy, unresolved V genes explain under half of the gap, and the rest is unexplained. The D gene and trimming were derived from the DNA, and the V and J assignments and clone size from that table. In all, the sample holds some 150,000 clones, and about nine tenths of those were seen once. The ten largest clones add up to less than 3.5% of the sample.

From the germline V gene (reference sequence), CDR1 is LGHDT and CDR2 is YNNKEL. Reading from cysteine to phenylalanine, the CDR3 counts 16 amino acids. Left in the record is the CDR3 DNA by itself, 48 bases read in frame from the first base. Relative to germline, V is missing 0 bases and J is missing 3 bases, with 4 bases of the junction outside any gene match. Collaborating institutions collected whole blood in K2EDTA tubes following their own protocols. For TCRbeta analysis, collaborator samples were shipped as frozen whole blood, as isolated PBMCs, or as DNA extracted from either sample type. General findings and caveats noted by the study authors: How much clinical and demographic metadata was included differed by source and by participant, and the metadata was provided uncurated.

This receptor was obtained from a man between 70 and 80 years old with acute or convalescent COVID-19. The chain was built from TRBV3-1 (or the pseudogene TRBV3-2) and TRBJ2-5, with 10 bases matching TRBD2. Sequences were obtained from peripheral blood. The nucleotide sequence reads as follows: TGTGCCAGCAGCCAAGAAAGCGGGGGGGCCGAAGAGACCCAGTACTTC. It codes for CASSQESGGAEETQYF.